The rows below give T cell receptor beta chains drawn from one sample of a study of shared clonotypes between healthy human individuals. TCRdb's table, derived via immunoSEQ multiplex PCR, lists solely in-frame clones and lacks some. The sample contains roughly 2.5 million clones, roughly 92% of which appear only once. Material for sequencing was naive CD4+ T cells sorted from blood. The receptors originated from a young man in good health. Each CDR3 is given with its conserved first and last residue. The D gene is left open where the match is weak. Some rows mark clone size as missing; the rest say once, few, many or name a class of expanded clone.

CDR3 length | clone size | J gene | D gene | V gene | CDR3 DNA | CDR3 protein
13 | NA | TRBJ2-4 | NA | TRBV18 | TGTGCCAGCTCACCGCTAGCCAAAAACATTCAGTACTTC | CASSPLAKNIQYF
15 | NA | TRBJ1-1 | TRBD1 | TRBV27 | TGTGCCAGCACCTCCGGACAGGTCATGAACACTGAAGCTTTCTTT | CASTSGQVMNTEAFF
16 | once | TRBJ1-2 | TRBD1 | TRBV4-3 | TGCGCCAGCAGCCAAGAAGGGACAGGGACCATCTATGGCTACACCTTC | CASSQEGTGTIYGYTF
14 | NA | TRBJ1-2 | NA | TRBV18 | TGTGCCAGCTCACCATCAGGGTATAACTATGGCTACACCTTC | CASSPSGYNYGYTF
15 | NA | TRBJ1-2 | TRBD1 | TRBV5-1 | TGCGCCAGCAGCTTGCGTACAGGGGAAAACTATGGCTACACCTTC | CASSLRTGENYGYTF
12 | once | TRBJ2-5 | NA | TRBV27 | TGTGCCAGCAGTTTCATAGGAGAGACCCAGTACTTC | CASSFIGETQYF
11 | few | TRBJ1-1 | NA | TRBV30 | TGTGCCTGGAGTGTAGGGTTTGAAGCTTTCTTT | CAWSVGFEAFF
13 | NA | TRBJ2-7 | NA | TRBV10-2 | TGCGCCAGCACGAATTATTACGCCTACGAGCAGTACTTC | CASTNYYAYEQYF
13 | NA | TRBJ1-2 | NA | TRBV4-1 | TGCGCCAGCAGCCCATCAGGGGACTATGGCTACACCTTC | CASSPSGDYGYTF
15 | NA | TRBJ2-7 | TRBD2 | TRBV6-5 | TGTGCCAGCAGTTACTCGGGACTAGCGGGTTACGAGCAGTACTTC | CASSYSGLAGYEQYF
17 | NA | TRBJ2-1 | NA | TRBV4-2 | TGTGCCAGCAGCCAAGAAGTAGGGGGTAGCCTCTACAATGAGCAGTTCTTC | CASSQEVGGSLYNEQFF
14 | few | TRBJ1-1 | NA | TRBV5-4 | TGTGCCAGCAGGGTGGCGGGGGCGACTTGGGTGGCTTTCTTT | CASRVAGATWVAFF
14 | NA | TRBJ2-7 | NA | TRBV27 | TGTGCCAGCAGTTTACGACTAGGAGTCTACGAGCAGTACTTC | CASSLRLGVYEQYF
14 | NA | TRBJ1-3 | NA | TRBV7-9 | TGTGCCAGCAGCTTAAGTGTAGGGGGAAACACCATATATTTT | CASSLSVGGNTIYF
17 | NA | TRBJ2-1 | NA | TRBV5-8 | TGTGCCAGCAGCTACTACAGGGGGCTAGCGGGAGTTGATGAGCAGTTCTTC | CASSYYRGLAGVDEQFF
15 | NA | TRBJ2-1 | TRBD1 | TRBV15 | TGTGCCACCAGCAGGACAGGGGGCGACTACAATGAGCAGTTCTTC | CATSRTGGDYNEQFF
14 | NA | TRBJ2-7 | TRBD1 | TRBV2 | TGTGCCAGCAGTGACGGCAGGGGGAAACACGAGCAGTACTTC | CASSDGRGKHEQYF
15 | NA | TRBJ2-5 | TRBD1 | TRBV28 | TGTGCCAGCAGTTCGTTTTCGACAGGGTCAGAGACCCAGTACTTC | CASSSFSTGSETQYF
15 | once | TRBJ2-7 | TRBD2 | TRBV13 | TGTGCCAGCAGCTCGCAAGCGGGGGGGCCCTACGAGCAGTACTTC | CASSSQAGGPYEQYF
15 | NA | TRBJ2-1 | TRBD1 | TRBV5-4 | TGTGCCAGCAGCTCGGGACAGGGGCCCTACAATGAGCAGTTCTTC | CASSSGQGPYNEQFF
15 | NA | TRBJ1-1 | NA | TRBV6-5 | TGTGCCAGCAGTTACGAGTCCGGCCGGAGCACTGAAGCTTTCTTT | CASSYESGRSTEAFF
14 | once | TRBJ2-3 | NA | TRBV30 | TGTGCCGGTTCACAAGTGCCGAGTACAGATACGCAGTATTTT | CAGSQVPSTDTQYF
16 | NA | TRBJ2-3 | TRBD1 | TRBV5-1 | TGCGCCAGCAGCCCCCCGGGACAGGGGGCTACAGATACGCAGTATTTT | CASSPPGQGATDTQYF
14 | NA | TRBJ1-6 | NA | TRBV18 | TGTGCCAGCTCACCTAGGGTCGATAATTCACCCCTCCACTTT | CASSPRVDNSPLHF
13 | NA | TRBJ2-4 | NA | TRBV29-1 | TGCAGCGTTGTCGGGACTTATAGAAACATTCAGTACTTC | CSVVGTYRNIQYF
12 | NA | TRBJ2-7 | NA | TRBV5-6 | TGTGCCAGCAGCTTGGAGACTTACGAGCAGTACTTC | CASSLETYEQYF
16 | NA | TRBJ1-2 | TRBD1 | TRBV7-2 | TGTGCCAGCAGCCCGCGCCGGGACAGCAGTTTCTATGGCTACACCTTC | CASSPRRDSSFYGYTF